This TCR beta chain is from a study of immune characterization of retroperitoneal liposarcoma. This CDR3 comprises 17 residues. V lost 0 bases and J 2 bases, leaving 14 bases between the germline ends. Looked up from germline, CDR1 is MNHEY and CDR2 is SMNVEV (reference sequence). From the PCR reads, TCRdb called clonotypes with MiXCR, one entry per CDR3 protein. The sample has 10,000 or so distinct CDR3 sequences, about 29% seen once. Sequenced: tumor tissue. V usage is TRBV27 and J usage is TRBJ2-1; D ambiguous. The TCR originated in a male donor with retroperitoneal liposarcoma. The CDR3 region has the DNA TGTGCCAGCAGTTTATCGCCCAACCTCGGCACCTACAATGAGCAGTTCTTC. This translates into CASSLSPNLGTYNEQFF.